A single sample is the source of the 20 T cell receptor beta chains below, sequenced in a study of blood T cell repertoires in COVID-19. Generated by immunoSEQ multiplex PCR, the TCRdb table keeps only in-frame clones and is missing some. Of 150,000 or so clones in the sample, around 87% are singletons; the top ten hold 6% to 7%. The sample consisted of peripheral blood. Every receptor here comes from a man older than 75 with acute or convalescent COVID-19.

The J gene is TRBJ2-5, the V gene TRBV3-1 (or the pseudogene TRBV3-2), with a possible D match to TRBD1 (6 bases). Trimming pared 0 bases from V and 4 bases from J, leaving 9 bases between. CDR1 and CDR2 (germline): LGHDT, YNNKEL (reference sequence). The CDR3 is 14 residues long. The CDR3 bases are TGTGCCAGCAGCCAAGATACAGGGCGAGAGACCCAGTACTTC. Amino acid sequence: CASSQDTGRETQYF.

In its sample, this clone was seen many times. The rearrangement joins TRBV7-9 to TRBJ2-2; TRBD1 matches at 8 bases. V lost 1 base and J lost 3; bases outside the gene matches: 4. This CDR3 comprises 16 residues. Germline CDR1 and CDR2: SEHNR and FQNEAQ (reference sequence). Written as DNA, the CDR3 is TGTGCCAGCAGCTTAGGGACAGGGTCGTACACCGGGGAGCTGTTTTTT. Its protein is CASSLGTGSYTGELFF.

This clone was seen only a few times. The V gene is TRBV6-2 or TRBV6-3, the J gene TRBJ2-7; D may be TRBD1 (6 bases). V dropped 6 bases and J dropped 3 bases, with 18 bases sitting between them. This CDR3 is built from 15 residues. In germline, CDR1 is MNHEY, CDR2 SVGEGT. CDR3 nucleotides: TGTGCCAGCAGCTCAACAGGGTTTGATAACTACGAGCAGTACTTC. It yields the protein CASSSTGFDNYEQYF.

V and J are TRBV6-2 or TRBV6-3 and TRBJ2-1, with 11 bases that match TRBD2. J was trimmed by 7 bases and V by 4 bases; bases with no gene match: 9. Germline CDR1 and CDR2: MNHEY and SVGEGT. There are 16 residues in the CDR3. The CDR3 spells CASSLYSGRAWNEQFF. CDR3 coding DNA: TGTGCCAGCAGTTTATATAGCGGGAGGGCCTGGAATGAGCAGTTCTTC.

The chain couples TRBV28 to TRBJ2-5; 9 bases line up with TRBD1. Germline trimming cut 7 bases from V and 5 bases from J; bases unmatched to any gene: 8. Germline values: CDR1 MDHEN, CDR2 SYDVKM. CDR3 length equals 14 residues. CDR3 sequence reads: CASTDRGGQETQYF. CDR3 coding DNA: TGTGCCAGCACGGACAGGGGAGGGCAGGAGACCCAGTACTTC. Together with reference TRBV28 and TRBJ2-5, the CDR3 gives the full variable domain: DVKVTQSSRYLVKRTGEKVFLECVQDMDHENMFWYRQDPGLGLRLIYFSYDVKMKEKGDIPEGYSVSREKKERFSLILESASTNQTSMYLCASTDRGGQETQYFGPGTRLLVL.

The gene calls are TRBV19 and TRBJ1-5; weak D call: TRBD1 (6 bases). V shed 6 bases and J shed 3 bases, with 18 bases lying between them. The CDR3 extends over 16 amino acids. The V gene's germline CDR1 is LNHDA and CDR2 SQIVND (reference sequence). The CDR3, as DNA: TGTGCCAGTAGGGAACTCGGACAGCCTAACAATCAGCCCCAGCATTTT. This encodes CASRELGQPNNQPQHF.

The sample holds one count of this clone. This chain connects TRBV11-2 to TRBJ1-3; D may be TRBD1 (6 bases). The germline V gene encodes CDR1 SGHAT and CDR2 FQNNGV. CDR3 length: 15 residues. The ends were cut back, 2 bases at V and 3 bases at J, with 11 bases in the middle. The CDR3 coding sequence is TGTGCCAGCAGCTTAACAGGGAGCTATGGAAACACCATATATTTT. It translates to CASSLTGSYGNTIYF.

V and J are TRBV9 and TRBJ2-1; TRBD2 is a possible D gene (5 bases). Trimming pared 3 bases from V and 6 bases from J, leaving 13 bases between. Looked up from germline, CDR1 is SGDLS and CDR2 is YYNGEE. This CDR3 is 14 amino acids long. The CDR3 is CASSEHNEGNEQFF. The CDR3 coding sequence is TGTGCCAGCAGCGAACACAATGAGGGCAATGAGCAGTTCTTC.

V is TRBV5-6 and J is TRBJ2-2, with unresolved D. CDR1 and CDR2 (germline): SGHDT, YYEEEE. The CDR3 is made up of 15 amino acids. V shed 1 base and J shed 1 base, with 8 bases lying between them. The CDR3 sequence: CASSLWSVNTGELFF. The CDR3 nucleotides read TGTGCCAGCAGCTTGTGGTCAGTGAACACCGGGGAGCTGTTTTTT.

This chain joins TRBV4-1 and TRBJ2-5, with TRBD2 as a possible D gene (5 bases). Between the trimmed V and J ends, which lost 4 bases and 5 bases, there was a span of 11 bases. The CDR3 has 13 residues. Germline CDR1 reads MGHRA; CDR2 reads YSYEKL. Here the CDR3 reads CASSRGAVETQYF. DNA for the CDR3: TGCGCCAGCAGCCGGGGAGCTGTGGAGACCCAGTACTTC.

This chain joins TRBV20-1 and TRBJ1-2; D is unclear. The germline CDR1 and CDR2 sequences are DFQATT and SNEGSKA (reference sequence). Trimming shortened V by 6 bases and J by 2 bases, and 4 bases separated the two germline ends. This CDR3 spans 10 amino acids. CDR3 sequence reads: CSAANYGYTF. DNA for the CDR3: TGCAGTGCCGCGAACTATGGCTACACCTTC.

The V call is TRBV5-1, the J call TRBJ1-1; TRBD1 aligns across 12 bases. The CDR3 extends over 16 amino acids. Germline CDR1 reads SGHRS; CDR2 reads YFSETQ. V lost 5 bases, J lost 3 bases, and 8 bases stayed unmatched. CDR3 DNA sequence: TGCGCCAGCAGACAGGGACAGGGGGCCGGGGACACTGAAGCTTTCTTT. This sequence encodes CASRQGQGAGDTEAFF.

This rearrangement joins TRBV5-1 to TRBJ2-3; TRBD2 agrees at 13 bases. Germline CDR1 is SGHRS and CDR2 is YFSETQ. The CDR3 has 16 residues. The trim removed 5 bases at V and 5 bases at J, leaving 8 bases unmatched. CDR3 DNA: TGCGCCAGCAGTTACGGGACTAGCGGGGCGATAGATACGCAGTATTTT. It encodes CASSYGTSGAIDTQYF.

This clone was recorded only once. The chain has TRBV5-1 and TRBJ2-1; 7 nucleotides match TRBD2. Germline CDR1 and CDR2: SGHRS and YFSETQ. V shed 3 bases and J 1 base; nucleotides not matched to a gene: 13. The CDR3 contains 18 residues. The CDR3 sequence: CASSYRKRSGVSYNEQFF. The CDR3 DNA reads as TGCGCCAGCAGCTACCGGAAACGAAGCGGGGTTTCCTACAATGAGCAGTTCTTC.

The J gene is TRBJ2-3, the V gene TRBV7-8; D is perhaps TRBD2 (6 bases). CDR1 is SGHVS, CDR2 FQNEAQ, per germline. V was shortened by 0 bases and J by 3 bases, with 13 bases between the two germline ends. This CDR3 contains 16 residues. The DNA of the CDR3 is TGTGCCAGCAGCTTAGCGCTAGCGAGTGCTACAGATACGCAGTATTTT. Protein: CASSLALASATDTQYF.

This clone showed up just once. This CDR3 reads CASSPVSGLTDTQYF. DNA of the CDR3: TGTGCCAGCAGCCCGGTTAGCGGCCTCACAGATACGCAGTATTTT. This chain connects TRBV5-4 to TRBJ2-3; weak D call: TRBD2 (6 bases). V was pared by 4 bases and J by 2 bases, with 14 bases between. Per germline, CDR1 SGHNT and CDR2 YYREEE (reference sequence). CDR3 size: 15 residues.

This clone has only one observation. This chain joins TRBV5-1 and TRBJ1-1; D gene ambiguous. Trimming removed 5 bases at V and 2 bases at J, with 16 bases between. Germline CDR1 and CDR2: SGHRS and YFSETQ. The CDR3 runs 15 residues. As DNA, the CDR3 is TGCGCCAGCAGGCACGGAGGAGTAGGAAACACTGAAGCTTTCTTT. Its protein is CASRHGGVGNTEAFF.

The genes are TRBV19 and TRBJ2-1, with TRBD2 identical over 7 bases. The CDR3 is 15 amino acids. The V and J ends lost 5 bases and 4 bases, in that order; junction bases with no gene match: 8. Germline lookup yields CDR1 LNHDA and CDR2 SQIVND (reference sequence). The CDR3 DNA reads TGTGCCAGTAGTGTCGGGACTAACTATTACAATGAGCAGTTCTTC. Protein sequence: CASSVGTNYYNEQFF.

CDR3 bases: TGTGCCAGCAGCTTAGGGACTAGCGGATTAAACATTCAGTACTTC. It codes for CASSLGTSGLNIQYF. The rearrangement joins TRBV7-9 to TRBJ2-4, with 10 bases aligning to TRBD2. V lost 1 base, J lost 6 bases, and 3 bases stayed unmatched. Germline CDR1 and CDR2: SEHNR and FQNEAQ (reference sequence). The CDR3 covers 15 residues.

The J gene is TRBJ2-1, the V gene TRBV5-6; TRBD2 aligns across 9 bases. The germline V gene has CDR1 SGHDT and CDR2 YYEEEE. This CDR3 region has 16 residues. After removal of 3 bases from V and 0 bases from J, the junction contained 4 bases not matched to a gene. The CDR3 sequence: CASSYDSGSSYNEQFF. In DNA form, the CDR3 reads TGTGCCAGCAGCTACGATAGCGGGAGCTCCTACAATGAGCAGTTCTTC.